This TCR beta chain was captured in a study of T-cell memory formation after mild COVID-19. V dropped 10 bases and J dropped 0; count of bases not matched to a gene: 4. Looked up from germline, CDR1 is LGHDT and CDR2 is YNNKEL (reference sequence). CDR3 length: 13 amino acids. Study-wide points: Day 15 to 85 contracting clones showed balanced CD4/CD8; day 15 to 37 expanders favored CD4+.

Constant-segment primers and 5'RACE yielded cDNA libraries for TCR alpha and TCR beta, each carrying sample barcodes and UMIs. MiXCR, run by TCRdb on the 5' RACE reads, gives a single entry per CDR3 protein. Of 150,000 or so distinct CDR3 sequences listed, roughly a third were seen once; the top ten hold around 12%. This clonotype was seen a handful of times. Its matching antigen is unknown. This chain connects TRBV3-1 to TRBJ2-3, with TRBD1 identical over 7 bases. Sequencing used PBMCs or a T cell subset sorted from them (not recorded which). This sequence was found in an adult woman who had mild COVID-19 (a few samples of this study predate the infection). Cell type and time point are not known. CDR3 protein: CATRQGSTDTQYF. The CDR3 DNA reads TGTGCCACGCGACAGGGAAGCACAGATACGCAGTATTTT.